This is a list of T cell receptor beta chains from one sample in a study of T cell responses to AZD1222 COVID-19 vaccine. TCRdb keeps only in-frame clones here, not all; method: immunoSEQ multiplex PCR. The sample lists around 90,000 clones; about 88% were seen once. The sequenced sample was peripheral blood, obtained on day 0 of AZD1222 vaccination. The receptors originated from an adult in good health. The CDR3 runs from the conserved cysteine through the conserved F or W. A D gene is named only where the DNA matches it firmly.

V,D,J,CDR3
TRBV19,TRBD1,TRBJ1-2,CASSMSRDRVGLSYGYTF
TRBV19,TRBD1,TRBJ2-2,CASSTDRGWPGELFF
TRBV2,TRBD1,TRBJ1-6,CASASGTGQDNSPLHF
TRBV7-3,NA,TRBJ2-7,CASSPPGTDLFGQYF
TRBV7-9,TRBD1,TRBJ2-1,CASSLGPGTGTRYNEQFF
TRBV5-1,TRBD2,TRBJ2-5,CASSPGAGAGETQYF
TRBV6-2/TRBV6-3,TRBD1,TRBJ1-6,CASSYDRGRSPLHF
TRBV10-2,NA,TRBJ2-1,CASTRDWDYNEQFF
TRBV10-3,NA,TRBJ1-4,CASSEKLFF
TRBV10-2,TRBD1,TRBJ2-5,CASSALGQGIFEGETQYF
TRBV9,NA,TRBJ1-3,CASSTLGVGGNTIYF
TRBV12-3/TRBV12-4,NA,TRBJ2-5,CASSLGRETQYF
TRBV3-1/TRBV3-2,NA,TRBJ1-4,CASSQVGAGNEKLFF
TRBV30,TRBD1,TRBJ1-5,CAWSGRQGNQPQHF
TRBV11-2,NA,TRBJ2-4,CASSFSTANIQYF
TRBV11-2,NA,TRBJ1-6,CASSSANFRFEDNSPLHF
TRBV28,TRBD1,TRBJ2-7,CASSSDRGSDYEQYF
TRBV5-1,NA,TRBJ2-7,CASSSAYEQYF
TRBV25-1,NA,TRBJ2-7,CASSEPGSFYEQYF
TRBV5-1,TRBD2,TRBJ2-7,CASSLIAGGSYEQYF
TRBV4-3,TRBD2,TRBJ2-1,CASSRGTSGAQGGEQFF
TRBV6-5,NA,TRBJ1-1,CASSSWTDGTEAFF
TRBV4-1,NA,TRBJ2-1,CASSQTGSLYNEQFF
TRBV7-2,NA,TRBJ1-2,CASSLGGRSDYGYTF
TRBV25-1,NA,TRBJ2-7,CASTDGGGPYEQYF
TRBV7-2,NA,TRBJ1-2,CASTTVGGTEVYGYTF
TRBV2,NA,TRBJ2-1,CASSRDNGYNEQFF
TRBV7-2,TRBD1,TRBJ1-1,CASSPYLGQGEGAFF
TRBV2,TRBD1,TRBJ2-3,CASSGGTGGNTDTQYF
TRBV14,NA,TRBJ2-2,CASSQATGPTGELFF
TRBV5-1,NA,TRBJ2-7,CASSLALPGFYEQYF
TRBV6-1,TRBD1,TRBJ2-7,CASSGIPGQGYRYEQYF
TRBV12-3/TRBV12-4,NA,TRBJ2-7,CASSFRGRREQYF
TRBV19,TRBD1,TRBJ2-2,CASRWGTGNTGELFF
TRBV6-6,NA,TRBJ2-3,CASSYLTTDTQYF
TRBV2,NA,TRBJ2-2,CASSGVTEAGELFF
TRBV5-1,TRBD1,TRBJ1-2,CASSFGTGRLGYTF
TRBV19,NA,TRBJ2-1,CAIAGTGNEQFF